This T cell receptor (beta chain) appears in the sequencing data of a study of radiation and T cells in renal cell carcinoma. Described time point: baseline pretreatment blood. Described treatment: 15 Gy SBRT to primary tumor, nephrectomy 4 weeks later. Clear cell pathology was present in this patient's renal cell carcinoma. This CDR3 spans 20 amino acids. Libraries were prepared by immunoSEQ multiplex PCR; TCRdb keeps only in-frame clonotypes and omits some of them. The table shows about 59,000 clones, with over 70% occurring only once. The TCR was taken from a man between 60 and 75 years old with renal cell carcinoma. The genes are TRBV21-1 and TRBJ2-1; TRBD2, the D gene given by the table, was not confirmed from the DNA. TRBV21-1 is a documented pseudogene. The specimen comprised blood, sampled from a patient whose treatment included radiotherapy and nephrectomy. The CDR3 nucleotides are TGTGCCAGCAGCAAATTTTCAATTATGGCGAGCGGGAAAGGGTACAATGAGCAGTTCTTC. Translated, it gives CASSKFSIMASGKGYNEQFF.